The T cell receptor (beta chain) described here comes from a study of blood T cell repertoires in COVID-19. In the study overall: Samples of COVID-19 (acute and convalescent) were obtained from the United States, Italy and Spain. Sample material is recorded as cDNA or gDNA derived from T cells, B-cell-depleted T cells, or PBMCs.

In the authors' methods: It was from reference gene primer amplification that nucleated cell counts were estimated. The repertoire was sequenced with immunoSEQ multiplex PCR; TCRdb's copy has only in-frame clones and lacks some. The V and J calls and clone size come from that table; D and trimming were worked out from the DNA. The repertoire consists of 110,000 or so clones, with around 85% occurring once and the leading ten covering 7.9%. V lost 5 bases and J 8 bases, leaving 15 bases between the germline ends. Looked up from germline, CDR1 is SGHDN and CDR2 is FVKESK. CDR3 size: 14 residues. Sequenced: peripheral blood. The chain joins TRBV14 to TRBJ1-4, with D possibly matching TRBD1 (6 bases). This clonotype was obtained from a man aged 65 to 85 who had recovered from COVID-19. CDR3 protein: CASSLQGIEEKLFF. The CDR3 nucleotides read TGTGCCAGCAGCTTACAGGGAATAGAAGAAAAACTGTTTTTT.